The present T cell receptor (beta chain) was sequenced within a study of T cell responses to AZD1222 COVID-19 vaccine. Whole-study results and caveats: Rises in breadth and depth of Spike-specific TCRs came after two AZD1222 doses.

Assay: immunoSEQ multiplex PCR; the TCRdb copy retains only in-frame clones and omits some. The repertoire holds approximately 160,000 clones, with about 90% as singletons. On this clone itself: Its specificity is not known.

The CDR3 covers 13 residues. Germline V gene sequence: CDR1 SGHRS, CDR2 YFSETQ. V lost 5 bases and J 4 bases, leaving 10 bases between the germline ends. This specimen was peripheral blood, taken on day 0 of AZD1222 vaccination. The V and J genes are TRBV5-1 and TRBJ2-1, with unresolved D. The TCR originated in an adult in good health. This chain's CDR3 is CASSLSGYNEQFF. CDR3 in DNA: TGCGCCAGCAGTCTTTCTGGGTACAATGAGCAGTTCTTC. Combining the CDR3 with reference TRBV5-1 and TRBJ2-1 gives the whole variable domain KAGVTQTPRYLIKTRGQQVTLSCSPISGHRSVSWYQQTPGQGLQFLFEYFSETQRNKGNFPGRFSGRQFSNSRSEMNVSTLELGDSALYLCASSLSGYNEQFFGPGTRLTVL.